Presented here are 4 T cell receptor beta chains from one specimen sequenced in a study of CXCR3-negative and CXCR3-positive naive CD8 T cells. All TRB cDNA libraries came from 5' RACE performed with UMI labels. TCRdb re-analyzed the 5' RACE reads; it lists each CDR3 protein once, without DNA. The listing records just over 40,000 distinct CDR3 sequences. What was sequenced was naive CXCR3- CD8+ T cells from blood. Subset specified: CD45RO-CCR7+CD27+CD95- naive CD8+ T cells lacking CXCR3 (TNR3-). The receptors here all came from a human donor in good health. Some clones in this sample may be carry-over from other donors' samples.

V gene TRBV27 combines with J gene TRBJ2-1; lacking DNA, the TRBD2 call made by TCRdb goes unchecked. Germline lookup yields CDR1 MNHEY and CDR2 SMNVEV (reference sequence). CDR3 length: 14 residues. CDR3 sequence reads: CASSLGPSYNEQFF.

V and J are TRBV29-1 and TRBJ2-7; TCRdb picks TRBD2, but there is no DNA to check that call. Germline-derived CDR1 and CDR2 are SQVTM and ANQGSEA. The CDR3 runs to 13 residues. CDR3 in amino acids: CSVSGSYSYEQYF.

This sequence joins TRBV20-1 and TRBJ2-7; TCRdb's D call of TRBD1 is untestable without DNA. The germline V gene encodes CDR1 DFQATT and CDR2 SNEGSKA (reference sequence). This CDR3 contains 15 residues. The CDR3: CSAIAPGQPFYEQYF.

The chain carries TRBV7-9 and TRBJ1-5; TCRdb's D gene call, TRBD1, goes unchecked for lack of DNA. The CDR3 length is 14 residues. Germline values: CDR1 SEHNR, CDR2 FQNEAQ (reference sequence). CDR3: CASSFGGLNQPQHF.